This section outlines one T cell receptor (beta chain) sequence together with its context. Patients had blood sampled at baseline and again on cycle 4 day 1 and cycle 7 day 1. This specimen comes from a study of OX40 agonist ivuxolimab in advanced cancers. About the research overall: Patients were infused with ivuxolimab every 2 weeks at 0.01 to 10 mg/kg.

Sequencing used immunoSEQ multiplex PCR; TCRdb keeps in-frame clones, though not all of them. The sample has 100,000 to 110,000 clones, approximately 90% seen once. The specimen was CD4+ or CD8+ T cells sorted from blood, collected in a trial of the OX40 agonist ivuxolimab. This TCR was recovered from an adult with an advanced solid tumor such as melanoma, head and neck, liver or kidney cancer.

CDR3 region: CASSLGGTGVAYEQYF. CDR3 DNA: TGCGCCAGCAGCCTGGGAGGGACAGGAGTAGCCTACGAGCAGTACTTC. The chain carries TRBV5-1 and TRBJ2-7, with D maybe TRBD1 (8 bases). The V end was cut by 4 bases, the J end by 2 bases, with 19 bases between. CDR1 SGHRS and CDR2 YFSETQ come from the germline V gene. This CDR3 is built from 16 residues.